Below, 24 T cell receptor beta chains from the same sample are listed, as sequenced in a study of T cells in Graves' hyperthyroidism and ophthalmopathy. The source material, RNA transcripts, was used to amplify TCR beta CDR3 regions. Initially, a first-round RT-PCR of the TCR CDR3 employed the HTBI primer set. TCRdb redid the calling of the multiplex PCR reads with MiXCR, one entry per CDR3 protein. In the table there are nearly 750,000 distinct CDR3 sequences, 30% to 40% of which are singletons. The material sequenced was blood. These receptors all stem from a woman between 40 and 50 years old with Graves' hyperthyroidism.

V usage is TRBV12-3 or TRBV12-4 and J usage is TRBJ2-2; D possibly uses TRBD1 or TRBD2 (5 bases each). The CDR3 has 14 residues. Trimming removed 3 bases from V and 5 bases from J, with 10 bases in between. In DNA, the CDR3 is TGTGCCAGCAGTTTGAGGGGATCTACCGGGGAGCTGTTTTTT. It is translated as CASSLRGSTGELFF.

The chain uses TRBV10-3 and TRBJ2-2, with D possibly being TRBD1 (5 bases). This CDR3 is built from 13 residues. Germline-derived CDR1 and CDR2 are ENHRY and SYGVKD. The V end lost 0 bases, the J end lost 7 bases, and 6 bases lay between the germline ends. The CDR3 spells CAISESRDGELFF. CDR3 sequence (DNA): TGTGCCATCAGTGAGTCCAGGGACGGGGAGCTGTTTTTT.

The V gene is TRBV7-9, the J gene TRBJ1-1; D perhaps matches TRBD1 (5 bases). CDR1 SEHNR and CDR2 FQNEAQ come from the germline V gene (reference sequence). The CDR3 sequence is 15 residues long. Trimming took off 6 bases at V and 10 bases at J, with 24 bases between the two ends. This CDR3 is CASRPTGFGGTGAFF. In nucleotides, the CDR3 is TGTGCCAGCAGGCCCACAGGATTCGGCGGCACGGGAGCTTTCTTT.

In this sample, this clonotype turned up many times. J is TRBJ1-1 and V is TRBV10-3; no firm D call. The germline V gene has CDR1 ENHRY and CDR2 SYGVKD. Trimming took off 6 bases at V and 0 bases at J, with 11 bases between the two ends. The CDR3 is 14 amino acids. The CDR3 loop is CAISNTAMNTEAFF. As DNA, the CDR3 is TGTGCCATCAGCAATACAGCCATGAACACTGAAGCTTTCTTT.

Ten or more counts support this clonotype. V is TRBV5-6 and J is TRBJ2-2, with D tentatively TRBD1 (6 bases). Between the trimmed V and J ends, which lost 2 bases and 4 bases, there was a span of 12 bases. From germline, CDR1 is SGHDT and CDR2 YYEEEE. The CDR3 length is 15 residues. CDR3 amino acids: CASSLDVRGTGELFF. In DNA form, the CDR3 reads TGTGCCAGCAGCTTAGACGTCAGGGGCACCGGGGAGCTGTTTTTT.

To note about this clonotype: Relative to the germline gene, one junction end is altered; a read error may explain this. V is TRBV5-5 and J is TRBJ1-4, with D tentatively TRBD1 (6 bases). Germline-derived CDR1 and CDR2 are SGHKS and YYEKEE (reference sequence). CDR3 length equals 20 residues. CDR3 residues: CAGSLGLTGGEDEVVEKLFF. The CDR3 region has the DNA TGTGCCGGCAGCTTAGGACTGACGGGGGGCGAGGACGAAGTTGTTGAAAAACTGTTTTTT.

This clonotype has more than one count but fewer than ten. The J gene is TRBJ2-7, the V gene TRBV12-3 or TRBV12-4; D is possibly TRBD2 (6 bases). The V gene lost 4 bases and the J gene lost 4 bases, with 14 bases spanning the gap. There are 14 residues in the CDR3. The DNA of the CDR3 is TGTGCCAGCAGTTACGGGGGTTCGGCGTACGAGCAGTACTTC. Translated, it gives CASSYGGSAYEQYF.

In this sample, this clonotype turned up a few times. The J gene is TRBJ2-5, the V gene TRBV5-1; TRBD2 might be the D (5 bases). V gave up 0 bases and J gave up 5 bases, with 11 bases separating them. Germline CDR1 is SGHRS and CDR2 is YFSETQ. The CDR3 has 14 residues. The CDR3 region has the DNA TGCGCCAGCAGCTTGGGACCCCCGGGGGAGACCCAGTACTTC. This encodes CASSLGPPGETQYF.

The J gene is TRBJ2-5, the V gene TRBV6-2 or TRBV6-3; D is possibly TRBD2 (6 bases). Germline CDR1 is MNHEY and CDR2 is SVGEGT. The V end lost 7 bases, the J end lost 4 bases, and 13 bases lay between the germline ends. The CDR3 is 13 residues long. The CDR3 is CASTPGARETQYF. In DNA, the CDR3 is TGTGCCAGCACGCCGGGAGCTCGAGAGACCCAGTACTTC.

About this clonotype itself: A single base separates this from a much larger clone, so it may be a read error. This chain connects TRBV20-1 to TRBJ1-2; possible D gene TRBD1, 5 bases. This CDR3 region has 12 residues. V lost 3 bases, J lost 6 bases, and 11 bases lay in between. CDR1 DFQATT and CDR2 SNEGSKA come from the germline V gene (reference sequence). The CDR3 region is CSASAGDDGYTF. The CDR3 nucleotides read TGCAGTGCTAGTGCGGGGGACGATGGCTACACCTTC.

This clonotype was recorded at least ten times. J is TRBJ1-1 and V is TRBV12-3 or TRBV12-4; D is ambiguous. The CDR3 spans 12 residues. The ends were cut back, 6 bases at V and 6 bases at J, with 11 bases in the middle. CDR3 region: CASSHGWAEAFF. DNA of the CDR3: TGTGCCAGCAGCCATGGATGGGCTGAAGCTTTCTTT.

With regard to this clonotype: The conserved final phenylalanine or tryptophan is absent from the CDR3, which likely points to a read error. The DNA is left out, because the CDR3 cannot be placed on it with certainty; the CDR3 is given as TCRdb lists it. This rearrangement joins TRBV29-1 to TRBJ2-6; TRBD1 is the table's D call, not checked against the DNA. The CDR3 extends over 9 residues, inclusive of both ends. The germline CDR1 and CDR2 sequences are SQVTM and ANQGSEA. The CDR3 is CSVEEGQGV.

The rearrangement uses TRBV19 and TRBJ1-2, with D perhaps matching TRBD1 (6 bases). The germline V gene encodes CDR1 LNHDA and CDR2 SQIVND (reference sequence). The CDR3 runs to 12 residues. Trimming stripped 4 bases from V and 7 bases from J, with 10 bases between. The CDR3 sequence is CASSNRDTGYTF. In DNA form, the CDR3 reads TGTGCCAGTAGTAATCGGGACACTGGCTACACCTTC.

This clonotype showed up many times. CDR3 sequence: CAISMIGGWANEKLFF. CDR3 bases: TGTGCCATCAGCATGATAGGGGGCTGGGCTAATGAAAAACTGTTTTTT. V and J are TRBV10-3 and TRBJ1-4, with 7 nucleotides matching TRBD1. The CDR3 length is 16 residues. Germline trimming cut 6 bases from V and 3 bases from J; bases unmatched to any gene: 10. Germline V gene sequence: CDR1 ENHRY, CDR2 SYGVKD.

This clonotype was observed at least ten times. The chain employs TRBV20-1 and TRBJ1-1; D is possibly TRBD1 (6 bases). This CDR3 has 13 amino acids. The germline V and J ends were trimmed by 1 base and 4 bases, with 10 bases remaining between them. The germline V gene has CDR1 DFQATT and CDR2 SNEGSKA (reference sequence). CDR3 amino acids: CSARVGAVTEAFF. DNA of the CDR3: TGCAGTGCTAGAGTGGGGGCCGTCACTGAAGCTTTCTTT.

V is TRBV14 and J is TRBJ1-2, with no clear D. The CDR3 runs 14 residues. V lost 0 bases, J lost 7 bases, and 12 bases lay in between. Per germline, CDR1 SGHDN and CDR2 FVKESK. This CDR3 reads CASSQDSRWFGYTF. DNA for the CDR3: TGTGCCAGCAGCCAAGATAGCCGCTGGTTTGGCTACACCTTC.

This clonotype was seen at least ten times. This chain joins TRBV20-1 and TRBJ1-5, with D maybe TRBD1 (6 bases). The germline V gene encodes CDR1 DFQATT and CDR2 SNEGSKA (reference sequence). The germline V and J ends were trimmed by 0 bases and 3 bases, with 9 bases remaining between them. The CDR3 is 14 residues long. The CDR3 DNA follows: TGCAGTGCTAGAGAGTGGGGGCCCAATCAGCCCCAGCATTTT. Its translation: CSAREWGPNQPQHF.

This chain's CDR3 is CATSDWGGDTQYF. CDR3 coding DNA: TGTGCCACCAGTGATTGGGGGGGGGATACGCAGTATTTT. The chain employs TRBV24-1 and TRBJ2-3; 7 nucleotides match TRBD2. V shed 2 bases, J shed 6 bases, and the junction held 1 base outside the gene matches. This CDR3 has 13 residues. Germline assignment: CDR1 KGHDR and CDR2 SFDVKD.

This sequence joins TRBV9 and TRBJ2-2; D gene uncertain. This CDR3 is 13 amino acids long. The germline gives CDR1 SGDLS, CDR2 YYNGEE. Between the trimmed V and J ends, which lost 0 bases and 6 bases, there was a span of 6 bases. The CDR3 spells CASSVAGSGELFF. The CDR3 DNA reads TGTGCCAGCAGCGTAGCCGGTTCCGGGGAGCTGTTTTTT.

This clonotype was observed many times. The chain joins TRBV2 to TRBJ2-5; possible D gene TRBD2, 5 bases. Deletions cut 7 bases from V and 5 bases from J, with 14 bases between. From germline, CDR1 is SNHLY and CDR2 FYNNEI. The CDR3 loop spans 13 amino acids. Here the CDR3 reads CASKRVEDETQYF. The CDR3 DNA reads as TGTGCCAGCAAAAGGGTGGAGGACGAGACCCAGTACTTC.

This clonotype appeared many times. The chain links TRBV13 to TRBJ1-1; D uncertain. V lost 3 bases, J lost 8 bases, and 4 bases lay in between. Germline V CDR1 and CDR2: PRHDT, FYEKMQ (reference sequence). The CDR3 is 10 residues long. CDR3 sequence reads: CASSFVEAFF. Written as DNA, the CDR3 is TGTGCCAGCAGCTTCGTCGAAGCTTTCTTT.

The chain is built from TRBV7-2 and TRBJ2-5, with D possibly matching TRBD1 (8 bases). Trimming took off 5 bases at V and 5 bases at J, with 15 bases between the two ends. Germline assignment: CDR1 SGHTA and CDR2 FQGNSA. The CDR3 has 14 amino acids. The CDR3 loop reads CASSQAQGGETQYF. For the CDR3, the DNA is TGTGCCAGCAGCCAAGCACAGGGGGGGGAGACCCAGTACTTC.

This clonotype was seen ten or more times. The chain employs TRBV5-1 and TRBJ1-5; D is unclear. The CDR3 is made up of 11 amino acids. CDR1 and CDR2 (germline): SGHRS, YFSETQ. Trimming cost V 1 base and J 6 bases, with 2 bases left between them. The CDR3 reads CASSLLQPQHF. In DNA, the CDR3 is TGCGCCAGCAGCTTGCTTCAGCCCCAGCATTTT.

The genes are TRBV5-1 and TRBJ2-5; 9 positions match TRBD2. Germline CDR1 reads SGHRS; CDR2 reads YFSETQ. The V segment lost 4 bases and the J segment 5 bases; nucleotides outside the gene matches: 15. This CDR3 contains 17 residues. Here the CDR3 reads CASSISSGTLRGETQYF. CDR3 in DNA: TGCGCCAGCAGCATTTCTAGCGGGACTTTGAGGGGGGAGACCCAGTACTTC.